A single sample is the source of the 14 T cell receptor beta chains below, sequenced in a study of beta chain features in type 1 diabetes. Expressed TCRB transcripts were sequenced because the entire RNA isolate underwent reverse transcription. TCRdb's copy holds only in-frame clones and misses some; the assay was immunoSEQ multiplex PCR. The sample holds some 270,000 clones, under 8.5% seen once. The specimen was central memory CD4+ T cells from blood. The receptors stem from a woman aged 18-29 years in good health.

The genes are TRBV11-2 and TRBJ2-2; 14 bases fit TRBD2. The V segment lost 7 bases and the J segment 7 bases; nucleotides outside the gene matches: 11. There are 17 residues in the CDR3. Germline V gene sequence: CDR1 SGHAT, CDR2 FQNNGV. CDR3 nucleotide sequence: TGTGCCAGCAATCCCAGACTAGCGGGAGGGCCAGTCGGGGAGCTGTTTTTT. It is translated as CASNPRLAGGPVGELFF.

In regard to this clone: This sample also contains other DNA sequences that code for the same CDR3. The genes are TRBV5-1 and TRBJ2-5, with 7 bases lining up with TRBD1. The J segment lost 2 bases and the V segment lost 4 bases, leaving 2 bases of the junction unmatched. Germline V gene lookup returns CDR1 SGHRS and CDR2 YFSETQ. The CDR3 sequence is 13 residues long. Here the CDR3 reads CASSQGVQETQYF. The CDR3 nucleotides are TGCGCCAGCAGCCAGGGGGTACAAGAGACCCAGTACTTC.

The CDR3 spells CASAATGSSYNEQFF. In DNA form, the CDR3 reads TGCGCCAGCGCTGCGACAGGGAGCTCCTACAATGAGCAGTTCTTC. The rearrangement joins TRBV5-1 to TRBJ2-1; 7 bases match TRBD1. CDR3 length: 15 residues. J lost 0 bases, V lost 7 bases, and 7 bases had no gene match. Looked up from germline, CDR1 is SGHRS and CDR2 is YFSETQ.

This clone was observed a handful of times. The rearrangement links TRBV4-3 to TRBJ2-1; D possibly uses TRBD1 or TRBD2 (5 bases each). The germline V gene encodes CDR1 LGHNA and CDR2 YSLEER. The germline V and J ends were trimmed by 0 bases and 9 bases, with 15 bases remaining between them. CDR3 length: 15 residues. CDR3 nucleotide sequence: TGCGCCAGCAGCCAAGATGCATTGGGGGAAGGTGAGCAGTTCTTC. It yields the protein CASSQDALGEGEQFF.

This clone was observed many times. J is TRBJ2-4 and V is TRBV7-2, with D tentatively TRBD1 or TRBD2 (5 bases each). V lost 3 bases and J lost 3, with 9 bases in between. Germline V CDR1 and CDR2: SGHTA, FQGNSA. The CDR3 is made up of 14 amino acids. DNA of the CDR3: TGTGCCAGCAGCTTGTTTGGGGGCAAAAACATTCAGTACTTC. This gives the protein CASSLFGGKNIQYF.

This clone was observed many times. Additional DNA sequences in this sample encode the identical CDR3. V is TRBV28 and J is TRBJ2-7, with a tentative D call TRBD1 (6 bases). CDR1 and CDR2 from the germline V gene are MDHEN and SYDVKM. Trimming stripped 9 bases from V and 0 bases from J, with 9 bases between. The CDR3 runs to 12 residues. The CDR3 is CASSTGSYEQYV. Here the CDR3 DNA reads TGTGCCAGTTCGACAGGCTCCTACGAGCAGTACGTC.

This clone showed up just a few times. V usage is TRBV28 and J usage is TRBJ1-3; D is undetermined. This CDR3 has 13 residues. Trimming removed 3 bases from V and 4 bases from J, with 7 bases in between. Germline V gene lookup returns CDR1 MDHEN and CDR2 SYDVKM. CDR3 sequence: CASSFVTGNTIYF. The CDR3 DNA reads TGTGCCAGCAGTTTCGTCACCGGAAACACCATATATTTT. Looking up the rest from reference TRBV28 and TRBJ1-3 gives the full variable domain: DVKVTQSSRYLVKRTGEKVFLECVQDMDHENMFWYRQDPGLGLRLIYFSYDVKMKEKGDIPEGYSVSREKKERFSLILESASTNQTSMYLCASSFVTGNTIYFGEGSWLTVV.

The chain combines TRBV6-6 with TRBJ1-6; D is undetermined. V was clipped by 8 bases and J by 9 bases, with 2 bases between them. The germline V gene has CDR1 MNHNY and CDR2 SVGAGI (reference sequence). The CDR3 runs to 9 residues. The CDR3 here is CASPSPLHF. CDR3 nucleotide sequence: TGTGCCAGCCCTTCACCCCTCCACTTT.

The chain links TRBV2 to TRBJ2-1; TRBD1 agrees at 9 bases. Germline assignment: CDR1 SNHLY and CDR2 FYNNEI. Unmatched junction bases numbered 8, after V lost 9 bases and J lost 8 bases. CDR3 length: 13 amino acids. CDR3 residues: CARTGGRGDEQFF. The CDR3 DNA reads as TGTGCCAGGACAGGGGGAAGGGGTGATGAGCAGTTCTTC.

This clone was counted a few times. The chain combines TRBV14 with TRBJ1-4; D is undetermined. This CDR3 comprises 15 residues. V lost 5 bases and J lost 4, with 14 bases in between. Germline CDR1 reads SGHDN; CDR2 reads FVKESK. CDR3 DNA sequence: TGTGCCAGCAGCGCGTATGGACGGCTTAATGAAAAACTGTTTTTT. Translated, it gives CASSAYGRLNEKLFF.

This clone was seen a handful of times. The chain has TRBV28 and TRBJ2-5, with 9 bases matching TRBD2. V lost 6 bases to trimming and J lost 5 bases; unmatched junction nucleotides: 10. The germline gives CDR1 MDHEN, CDR2 SYDVKM. This CDR3 comprises 15 residues. CDR3 sequence (DNA): TGTGCCAGCAGGGCAGGCGGGACTAGCAAGGAGACCCAGTACTTC. Translated, it gives CASRAGGTSKETQYF.

A few counts support this clone. The chain carries TRBV7-2 and TRBJ2-3; D might be TRBD1 or TRBD2, each matching 5 bases. Trimming removed 4 bases at V and 14 bases at J, with 16 bases between. Germline V lookup: CDR1 SGHTA, CDR2 FQGNSA. The CDR3 spans 12 residues. CDR3 residues: CASSSPGPALYF. CDR3 DNA sequence: TGTGCCAGCAGCTCGCCGGGACCCGCTCTGTATTTT.

A few counts support this clone. The chain links TRBV6-5 to TRBJ1-2; the D gene is possibly TRBD1 (6 bases). This CDR3 spans 14 amino acids. The germline CDR1 and CDR2 sequences are MNHEY and SVGAGI. Trimming pared 7 bases from V and 8 bases from J, leaving 20 bases between. Here the CDR3 reads CASNRAKAERGYTF. In DNA, the CDR3 is TGTGCCAGCAACAGGGCAAAGGCCGAAAGGGGCTACACCTTC.

This clone was counted a few times. This chain links TRBV2 with TRBJ2-1; D gene uncertain. The CDR3 totals 13 residues. CDR1 and CDR2 from the germline V gene are SNHLY and FYNNEI. Deletions cut 6 bases from V and 7 bases from J, with 13 bases between. DNA of the CDR3: TGTGCCAGCAGAGACTGGACCCGAAATGAGCAGTTCTTC. Translated: CASRDWTRNEQFF.